This passage covers 6 T cell receptor beta chains from one sample sequenced in a study of T-cell memory formation after mild COVID-19. TCRdb analysed the 5' RACE reads with MiXCR anew, one entry per CDR3 protein. The profile shows 410,000 or so distinct CDR3 sequences, about a quarter of them singletons. The sequencing input was PBMCs or a T cell subset sorted from them (not recorded which). The receptor set was obtained from an adult woman who had mild COVID-19 (a few samples of this study predate the infection). Cell type and time point are not known.

This clonotype was detected ten times or more. This rearrangement joins TRBV24-1 to TRBJ2-1, with 10 bases matching TRBD2. The CDR3 is 17 amino acids. After removal of 3 bases from V and 0 bases from J, the junction contained 4 bases not matched to a gene. Germline V gives CDR1 KGHDR, CDR2 SFDVKD. The CDR3 bases are TGTGCCACCAGTGATACTAGCGGGGTTAGCTCCTACAATGAGCAGTTCTTC. Translation: CATSDTSGVSSYNEQFF.

This clonotype has only a few counts. The CDR3 spells CAISARTGAGEQYF. CDR3 nucleotide sequence: TGTGCCATCAGTGCCCGGACAGGCGCTGGCGAGCAGTACTTC. The gene calls are TRBV10-3 and TRBJ2-7; 7 bases agree with TRBD1. J was trimmed by 6 bases and V by 4 bases; bases with no gene match: 9. CDR3 length: 14 residues. CDR1 is ENHRY, CDR2 SYGVKD, per germline.

This clonotype was seen a handful of times. This chain connects TRBV6-1 to TRBJ2-7; no reliable D call. Germline lookup yields CDR1 MNHNS and CDR2 SASEGT. V gave up 6 bases and J gave up 5 bases, with 23 bases separating them. This CDR3 contains 16 residues. The CDR3 protein is CASSVILGLLDHEQYF. For the CDR3, the DNA is TGTGCCAGCAGCGTAATTCTGGGCCTCCTCGACCACGAGCAGTACTTC.

This clonotype has just a few counts. V and J are TRBV27 and TRBJ2-7; TRBD2 aligns across 8 bases. The CDR3 contains 14 residues. V dropped 2 bases and J dropped 7; count of bases not matched to a gene: 7. Germline V lookup: CDR1 MNHEY, CDR2 SMNVEV (reference sequence). CDR3 DNA sequence: TGTGCCAGCAGTTTAGGAGCGGGAGTTGTTGAGCAGTACTTC. Translating it yields CASSLGAGVVEQYF.

V and J are TRBV5-6 and TRBJ1-5, with D perhaps TRBD1 (5 bases). The CDR3 runs to 17 residues. Germline CDR1 reads SGHDT; CDR2 reads YYEEEE. The V end lost 3 bases, the J end lost 5 bases, and 21 bases lay between the germline ends. In DNA, the CDR3 is TGTGCCAGCAGCTACCGACAGCGTACTCTCCCGGATCAGCCCCAGCATTTT. The encoded protein is CASSYRQRTLPDQPQHF.

CDR3 sequence reads: CASSRRGGDEQYF. DNA of the CDR3: TGTGCCAGCAGCCGAAGGGGTGGTGACGAGCAGTACTTC. V is TRBV7-2 and J is TRBJ2-7, with a weak D call TRBD1 (5 bases). The germline gives CDR1 SGHTA, CDR2 FQGNSA. The V gene lost 5 bases and the J gene lost 5 bases, with 13 bases spanning the gap. CDR3 length: 13 residues.